Each of the 10 T cell receptor beta chains below was sequenced from the same sample in a study of blood T cell repertoires in COVID-19. Generated by immunoSEQ multiplex PCR, the TCRdb table keeps only in-frame clones and is missing some. The table includes approximately 99,000 clones, over 80% detected once. The sequencing sample was made of peripheral blood. All receptors come from a man aged 70-80 years with active or convalescent COVID-19.

The rearrangement uses TRBV30 and TRBJ1-6, with TRBD1 matching over 7 bases. The CDR3 extends over 15 amino acids. J was trimmed by 0 bases and V by 3 bases; bases with no gene match: 2. Germline CDR1 GTSNPN, CDR2 SVGIG (reference sequence). The CDR3 DNA sequence: TGTGCCTGGAGGACAGGGAGCTCCTATAATTCACCCCTCCACTTT. Residues: CAWRTGSSYNSPLHF.

V and J are TRBV18 and TRBJ2-7; TRBD1 matches at 8 bases. After removal of 4 bases from V and 6 bases from J, the junction contained 8 bases not matched to a gene. This CDR3 contains 14 residues. Germline CDR1 KGHSH, CDR2 LQKENI. The CDR3 sequence: CASSRVQGDREQYF. CDR3 coding DNA: TGTGCCAGCTCACGGGTACAGGGGGACCGCGAGCAGTACTTC.

The rearrangement uses TRBV11-2 and TRBJ2-7; 8 bases line up with TRBD2. The CDR3 contains 15 residues. The J segment lost 2 bases and the V segment lost 6 bases, leaving 9 bases of the junction unmatched. Looked up from germline, CDR1 is SGHAT and CDR2 is FQNNGV. The CDR3 nucleotides are TGTGCCAGCAGTCCAATCGGACTAGCTCCCTACGAGCAGTACTTC. Its translation is CASSPIGLAPYEQYF.

This chain links TRBV6-4 with TRBJ2-7; TRBD2 matches 14 bases. This CDR3 has 17 residues. Germline values: CDR1 MRHNA, CDR2 SNTAGT. V lost 4 bases, J lost 1 base, and 6 bases stayed unmatched. The CDR3 here is CASSGPGLAGESYEQYF. The DNA of the CDR3 is TGTGCCAGCAGTGGGCCGGGACTAGCGGGGGAATCCTACGAGCAGTACTTC.

The chain recombines TRBV7-6 with TRBJ2-3; D is perhaps TRBD2 (5 bases). CDR1 and CDR2 from the germline V gene are SGHVS and FNYEAQ. The V end lost 5 bases, the J end lost 8 bases, and 20 bases lay between the germline ends. The length of the CDR3 is 15 residues. Here the CDR3 DNA reads TGTGCCAGCAGCCCCCGAGGCGGGCCAAGTGGTACGCAGTATTTT. Its protein is CASSPRGGPSGTQYF.

V and J are TRBV7-8 and TRBJ2-1, with 8 bases matching TRBD2. This CDR3 spans 16 amino acids. V lost 6 bases to trimming and J lost 0 bases; unmatched junction nucleotides: 7. Per germline, CDR1 SGHVS and CDR2 FQNEAQ. This chain's CDR3 is CASRPGGASSYNEQFF. The CDR3 bases are TGTGCCAGCAGACCCGGGGGGGCAAGCTCCTACAATGAGCAGTTCTTC.

The chain joins TRBV23-1 to TRBJ2-2, with a possible D match to TRBD1 (6 bases). TRBV23-1 falls under the ORF class, with uncertain function. The CDR3 extends over 17 amino acids. Trimming took 1 base from V and 0 from J, leaving 12 bases between them. This CDR3 reads CASSQWARTANTGELFF. The CDR3 DNA reads as TGCGCCAGCAGTCAATGGGCCCGGACAGCGAACACCGGGGAGCTGTTTTTT.

This chain connects TRBV3-1 (or the pseudogene TRBV3-2) to TRBJ2-3; TRBD2 aligns across 11 bases. CDR3 length: 16 amino acids. Germline V CDR1 and CDR2: LGHDT, YNNKEL (reference sequence). V lost 4 bases to trimming and J lost 0 bases; unmatched junction nucleotides: 3. The CDR3, as DNA: TGTGCCAGCAGCCCCCGACTAGCGGGGAGCACAGATACGCAGTATTTT. It translates to CASSPRLAGSTDTQYF.

CDR3 amino acids: CASSPMTSGGVTDTQYF. CDR3 coding DNA: TGTGCCAGCAGCCCAATGACTAGCGGGGGGGTCACAGATACGCAGTATTTT. The chain is built from TRBV7-2 and TRBJ2-3; 14 bases line up with TRBD2. Germline V CDR1 and CDR2: SGHTA, FQGNSA. CDR3 size: 17 residues. The junction had 6 bases not matched to a gene; V was cut back by 5 bases and J by 2 bases. The full variable domain, rest sourced from reference TRBV7-2 and TRBJ2-3, is GAGVSQSPSNKVTEKGKDVELRCDPISGHTALYWYRQSLGQGLEFLIYFQGNSAPDKSGLPSDRFSAERTGGSVSTLTIQRTQQEDSAVYLCASSPMTSGGVTDTQYFGPGTRLTVL.

The chain combines TRBV6-4 with TRBJ2-1, with 15 nucleotides matching TRBD2. V was clipped by 3 bases and J by 0 bases; unmatched bases: 0. CDR3 length: 17 amino acids. CDR1 is MRHNA and CDR2 is SNTAGT in the germline V gene. CDR3 in amino acids: CASSEGLAGGSYNEQFF. CDR3 sequence (DNA): TGTGCCAGCAGTGAGGGACTAGCGGGGGGCTCCTACAATGAGCAGTTCTTC.